Shown below are 24 T cell receptor beta chains from a single sample sequenced in a study of cytomegalovirus exposure and HLA in healthy donors. The PCR had 60 Vbeta and 13 Jbeta primers. The repertoire was sequenced with immunoSEQ multiplex PCR; TCRdb's copy has only in-frame clones and lacks some. The data contain around 120,000 clones, around three quarters of them singletons. Sequencing input: PBMCs. These receptors were collected from a young man in good health and CMV-seropositive.

V usage is TRBV19 and J usage is TRBJ2-1; TRBD2 agrees at 9 bases. This CDR3 has 15 residues. CDR1 LNHDA and CDR2 SQIVND come from the germline V gene (reference sequence). Trimming cost V 6 bases and J 2 bases; bases outside gene matches: 5. This chain's CDR3 is CASSVAGVAYNEQFF. The DNA for the CDR3 is TGTGCCAGTAGCGTAGCGGGAGTGGCCTACAATGAGCAGTTCTTC. Together with reference TRBV19 and TRBJ2-1, the CDR3 gives the full variable domain: DGGITQSPKYLFRKEGQNVTLSCEQNLNHDAMYWYRQDPGQGLRLIYYSQIVNDFQKGDIAEGYSVSREKKESFPLTVTSAQKNPTAFYLCASSVAGVAYNEQFFGPGTRLTVL.

The chain is built from TRBV4-3 and TRBJ1-2, with D hard to call. This CDR3 is built from 16 residues. The germline V gene encodes CDR1 LGHNA and CDR2 YSLEER. V gave up 0 bases and J gave up 1 base, with 12 bases separating them. The CDR3 spells CASSQEAGFFNYGYTF. CDR3 nucleotide sequence: TGCGCCAGCAGCCAAGAGGCAGGCTTCTTTAACTATGGCTACACCTTC.

The chain has TRBV6-4 and TRBJ2-3, with TRBD2 matching over 10 bases. This CDR3 is 16 amino acids long. Germline V gene lookup returns CDR1 MRHNA and CDR2 SNTAGT. The V segment lost 4 bases and the J segment 2 bases; nucleotides outside the gene matches: 6. CDR3 residues: CASSGGSGGSTDTQYF. In DNA, the CDR3 is TGTGCCAGCAGTGGCGGTAGCGGGGGGTCCACAGATACGCAGTATTTT.

The sample holds one count of this clone. The gene calls are TRBV11-1 and TRBJ2-7; the D gene is possibly TRBD1 (6 bases). V was trimmed by 3 bases and J by 0 bases, leaving 9 bases between them. The CDR3 is made up of 14 amino acids. Germline V gene sequence: CDR1 SGHAT, CDR2 FQDESV (reference sequence). The CDR3 sequence: CASSFEQGSYEQYF. In DNA, the CDR3 is TGTGCCAGCAGCTTCGAACAGGGCTCCTACGAGCAGTACTTC. The whole variable domain, remainder taken from reference TRBV11-1 and TRBJ2-7, is EAEVAQSPRYKITEKSQAVAFWCDPISGHATLYWYRQILGQGPELLVQFQDESVVDDSQLPKDRFSAERLKGVDSTLKIQPAELGDSAMYLCASSFEQGSYEQYFGPGTRLTVT.

A single count supports this clone. The chain joins TRBV7-3 to TRBJ2-6, with TRBD2 matching over 7 bases. Trimming removed 9 bases from V and 2 bases from J; junction bases left unmatched: 7. The CDR3 is 15 residues long. CDR1 is SGHTA, CDR2 FQGTGA, per germline. CDR3 sequence (DNA): TGTGCCAGTGCGGCGGGGGACCCTGGGGCCAACGTCCTGACTTTC. Encoded protein: CASAAGDPGANVLTF.

The rearrangement joins TRBV5-4 to TRBJ1-2, with a possible D match to TRBD1 (5 bases). The CDR3 runs 16 residues. Germline V gene lookup returns CDR1 SGHNT and CDR2 YYREEE (reference sequence). Trimming removed 4 bases from V and 1 base from J, with 17 bases in between. The DNA of the CDR3 is TGTGCCAGCAGCGCTAGACGACAGACAGATAACTATGGCTACACCTTC. This gives the protein CASSARRQTDNYGYTF.

This clone has more than one count but fewer than ten. This sequence joins TRBV5-1 and TRBJ2-7; 8 bases agree with TRBD2. V was clipped by 0 bases and J by 6 bases; unmatched bases: 5. This CDR3 comprises 14 residues. The germline gives CDR1 SGHRS, CDR2 YFSETQ. In DNA form, the CDR3 reads TGCGCCAGCAGCTTGGTCGGGGGGGGTGGCGAGCAGTACTTC. As protein: CASSLVGGGGEQYF.

The chain employs TRBV5-6 and TRBJ2-4; D possibly corresponds to TRBD2 (6 bases). Germline V gene lookup returns CDR1 SGHDT and CDR2 YYEEEE. The CDR3 is 14 amino acids. V lost 0 bases and J 7 bases, leaving 11 bases between the germline ends. The CDR3 spells CASSLGRGGNIQYF. In nucleotides, the CDR3 is TGTGCCAGCAGCTTGGGGCGGGGAGGCAACATTCAGTACTTC.

The chain links TRBV7-6 to TRBJ2-2; TRBD2 agrees at 14 bases. CDR3 length: 18 residues. The germline V gene has CDR1 SGHVS and CDR2 FNYEAQ. V lost 5 bases and J lost 6; bases outside the gene matches: 11. The CDR3 nucleotides read TGTGCCAGCAGCGCTTGGGGGACTAGCGGGAGAATGGCCGGGGAGCTGTTTTTT. This translates into CASSAWGTSGRMAGELFF.

The V call is TRBV7-3, the J call TRBJ2-1; 9 positions match TRBD2. The CDR3 spans 15 residues. Germline loops: CDR1 SGHTA, CDR2 FQGTGA. The V segment lost 5 bases and the J segment 2 bases; nucleotides outside the gene matches: 4. CDR3 residues: CASSLLAGAYNEQFF. The CDR3 DNA is TGTGCCAGCAGCCTCTTAGCGGGAGCCTACAATGAGCAGTTCTTC.

With regard to this clone: An end of the junction differs from the germline gene, which may be a read error. The rearrangement links TRBV7-2 to TRBJ2-3; D not resolved. CDR3 length: 15 amino acids. Per germline, CDR1 SGHTA and CDR2 FQGNSA. As DNA, the CDR3 is TGTGCCAGCAGCCACTCCTCCAGCTGGATCGGGTTCGCGAATTTT. Translation: CASSHSSSWIGFANF.

The V call is TRBV7-2, the J call TRBJ2-7, with TRBD2 matching 8 bases. V shed 2 bases and J 2 bases; nucleotides not matched to a gene: 5. The CDR3 spans 15 residues. The V gene's germline CDR1 is SGHTA and CDR2 FQGNSA. In nucleotides, the CDR3 is TGTGCCAGCAGCTTACTAGCGGGCAGGGCCTACGAGCAGTACTTC. It specifies CASSLLAGRAYEQYF.

The V and J genes are TRBV19 and TRBJ2-7; D might be TRBD1 (6 bases). Germline lookup yields CDR1 LNHDA and CDR2 SQIVND (reference sequence). The CDR3 is made up of 14 amino acids. Between the trimmed V and J ends, which lost 3 bases and 5 bases, there was a span of 14 bases. CDR3 nucleotides: TGTGCCAGTAGTATCAGGGGTCGGGTCAACGAGCAGTACTTC. Translation gives CASSIRGRVNEQYF.

The chain couples TRBV15 to TRBJ2-1; a possible D gene is TRBD2 (5 bases). CDR1 LNHNV and CDR2 YYDKDF come from the germline V gene (reference sequence). The ends were cut back, 1 base at V and 2 bases at J, with 9 bases in the middle. This CDR3 contains 15 residues. The CDR3 DNA is TGTGCCACCAGCAGAGGTCGGGGAGCCTACAATGAGCAGTTCTTC. Translation: CATSRGRGAYNEQFF.

This rearrangement joins TRBV7-3 to TRBJ2-3, with D maybe TRBD2 (5 bases). The germline V and J ends were trimmed by 3 bases and 2 bases, with 9 bases remaining between them. The CDR3 contains 14 residues. The V gene's germline CDR1 is SGHTA and CDR2 FQGTGA. CDR3 nucleotides: TGTGCCAGCAGCTTCGACTATTACACAGATACGCAGTATTTT. It codes for CASSFDYYTDTQYF. The full variable domain, with the rest looked up from reference TRBV7-3 and TRBJ2-3, is GAGVSQTPSNKVTEKGKYVELRCDPISGHTALYWYRQSLGQGPEFLIYFQGTGAADDSGLPNDRFFAVRPEGSVSTLKIQRTERGDSAVYLCASSFDYYTDTQYFGPGTRLTVL.

This sequence joins TRBV5-6 and TRBJ1-6; no firm D call. The V and J ends lost 2 bases and 9 bases respectively, with 12 bases between them. The CDR3 totals 14 residues. Per germline, CDR1 SGHDT and CDR2 YYEEEE. CDR3 sequence (DNA): TGTGCCAGCAGCTTACCGGGAGGAACTTCACCCCTCCACTTT. Its translation is CASSLPGGTSPLHF.

Concerning this clone itself: The junction does not match germline at one end; this may be a read error. The chain links TRBV7-9 to TRBJ2-1; 9 nucleotides line up with TRBD1. The CDR3 has 15 residues. CDR1 and CDR2 from the germline V gene are SEHNR and FQNEAQ (reference sequence). The CDR3 sequence: CSSRAGTGTYNEQFF. In DNA, the CDR3 is TGTTCCAGCAGGGCCGGGACAGGGACTTACAATGAGCAGTTCTTC.

This clone has just one count. The chain has TRBV5-4 and TRBJ2-5, with D perhaps TRBD1 (7 bases). The CDR3 sequence is 14 residues long. CDR1 is SGHNT and CDR2 is YYREEE in the germline V gene (reference sequence). V gave up 4 bases and J gave up 4 bases, with 14 bases separating them. CDR3 residues: CASSQGGRRETQYF. The CDR3 DNA follows: TGTGCCAGCAGCCAGGGGGGACGGCGAGAGACCCAGTACTTC.

The genes are TRBV2 and TRBJ2-7; 7 bases agree with TRBD2. J lost 0 bases, V lost 1 base, and 9 bases had no gene match. Germline CDR1 SNHLY, CDR2 FYNNEI. The CDR3 has 17 residues. CDR3 residues: CASSEVTSARSSYEQYF. CDR3 nucleotide sequence: TGTGCCAGCAGTGAAGTCACTAGCGCAAGGAGCTCCTACGAGCAGTACTTC.

The rearrangement joins TRBV15 to TRBJ2-3; 10 positions match TRBD2. The CDR3 length is 15 residues. Per the germline V gene, CDR1 is LNHNV and CDR2 is YYDKDF (reference sequence). After removal of 4 bases from V and 2 bases from J, the junction contained 3 bases not matched to a gene. Here the CDR3 DNA reads TGTGCCACCAGCATCAGCGGGGGGGCCACAGATACGCAGTATTTT. Amino acid sequence: CATSISGGATDTQYF.

The chain uses TRBV2 and TRBJ2-7; possible D gene TRBD1, 5 bases. Trimming stripped 2 bases from V and 1 base from J, with 12 bases between. In germline, CDR1 is SNHLY, CDR2 FYNNEI. The CDR3 covers 15 residues. The CDR3 DNA follows: TGTGCCAGCAGTGAAAGGGCAGGGTTATCCTACGAGCAGTACTTC. Residues: CASSERAGLSYEQYF. Full variable domain (missing parts from reference TRBV2 and TRBJ2-7): EPEVTQTPSHQVTQMGQEVILRCVPISNHLYFYWYRQILGQKVEFLVSFYNNEISEKSEIFDDQFSVERPDGSNFTLKIRSTKLEDSAMYFCASSERAGLSYEQYFGPGTRLTVT.

The chain couples TRBV20-1 to TRBJ2-5, with 8 bases identical to TRBD2. Germline V gene data show CDR1 as DFQATT and CDR2 as SNEGSKA (reference sequence). Germline trimming cut 2 bases from V and 7 bases from J; bases unmatched to any gene: 0. The CDR3 consists of 11 residues. CDR3: CSARLAGTQYF. The DNA of the CDR3 is TGCAGTGCTAGACTAGCGGGGACCCAGTACTTC.

The genes are TRBV5-6 and TRBJ2-4, with D unresolved. Trimming left V 0 bases short and J 0 bases short, with 10 bases between. Germline V gene data show CDR1 as SGHDT and CDR2 as YYEEEE. This CDR3 contains 16 residues. The CDR3 is CASSLVGDLAKNIQYF. CDR3 nucleotide sequence: TGTGCCAGCAGCTTGGTCGGAGACCTAGCCAAAAACATTCAGTACTTC.

The CDR3 DNA reads TGTGCCAGCAGCCACCGGGGGGAGCTGTTTTTT. This gives the protein CASSHRGELFF. V usage is TRBV6-5 and J usage is TRBJ2-2; unclear D gene. Germline assignment: CDR1 MNHEY and CDR2 SVGAGI. The CDR3 is 11 amino acids. Trimming stripped 6 bases from V and 8 bases from J, with 7 bases between.